This is a list of T cell receptor beta chains from one sample in a study of cytomegalovirus exposure and HLA in healthy donors. Generated by immunoSEQ multiplex PCR, the TCRdb table keeps only in-frame clones and is missing some. The sample holds 200,000 to 250,000 clones, about 80% seen once. The sample comprised PBMCs. Source of these receptors: a man in his late teens or twenties in good health and CMV-seronegative. Each CDR3 is given with its conserved first and last residue. A D gene is named only where the DNA matches it firmly. The size of a clone is reported for some rows only, either as once, few or many, or as a class for expanded clones.

V	D	J	size	DNA	CDR3
TRBV30	TRBD1	TRBJ1-1	once	TGTGCCTGGGACAGGGGGCGGGGTGAAGCTTTCTTT	CAWDRGRGEAFF
TRBV4-1	TRBD1	TRBJ2-7	few	TGCGCCAGCAGCCAAGATTCTGGACAGGCATCCTACGAGCAGTACTTC	CASSQDSGQASYEQYF
TRBV29-1	TRBD2	TRBJ2-1	.	TGCAGCGTCGCTACGGGACTAGCGGGACGAAATGAGCAGTTCTTC	CSVATGLAGRNEQFF
TRBV28	TRBD1	TRBJ2-7	.	TGTGCCAGCAGTTCCGCCGGGACAGTCTACGAGCAGTACTTC	CASSSAGTVYEQYF
TRBV19	TRBD2	TRBJ2-4	.	TGTGCCAGTAGTATGCAACCAGCGGGAGCGATGGGGGCCAAAAACATTCAGTACTTC	CASSMQPAGAMGAKNIQYF
TRBV6-5	.	TRBJ1-1	.	TGTGCCAGCACCGTCGGTGGGCGCACTGAAGCTTTCTTT	CASTVGGRTEAFF
TRBV27	TRBD1	TRBJ1-1	.	TGTGCCAGCGGGGACAGGGAGAACACTGAAGCTTTCTTT	CASGDRENTEAFF
TRBV27	TRBD1	TRBJ1-6	.	TGTGCCAGCAGTCCCCTTGGACAGGGTTCAAATTCACCCCTCCACTTT	CASSPLGQGSNSPLHF
TRBV6-5	TRBD2	TRBJ2-7	.	TGTGCCAGCAGCCAAACTAGCGGGAGGGCCTACGAGCAGTACTTC	CASSQTSGRAYEQYF
TRBV5-1	.	TRBJ2-7	.	TGCGCCAGCAGCTTCGACGGAGGCCCAGTCTACGAGCAGTACTTC	CASSFDGGPVYEQYF
TRBV9	TRBD2	TRBJ2-7	.	TGTGCCAGCAGTAAATGGGGGGGAAGAGTAGAATTC	CASSKWGGRVEF
TRBV6-6	.	TRBJ1-1	.	TGTGCCAGCATGGGGGCCCGATCGATGAACACTGAAGCTTTCTTT	CASMGARSMNTEAFF
TRBV30	TRBD2	TRBJ2-7	.	TGTGCCTGGAGTGTACCGCGGGAGACCTCCTACGAGCAGTACTTC	CAWSVPRETSYEQYF
TRBV6-5	.	TRBJ2-5	.	TGTGCCAGCAGTTCCCGAGAGATCCAAGAGACCCAGTACTTC	CASSSREIQETQYF
TRBV28	TRBD2	TRBJ2-7	.	TGTGCCTCCACTCACCCAACGGGAGGGCCCTACGAGCAGTACTTC	CASTHPTGGPYEQYF
TRBV30	.	TRBJ2-7	.	TGTGCCTGGAGTGTAGGGGACATATACGAGCAGTACTTC	CAWSVGDIYEQYF
TRBV7-8	.	TRBJ2-3	.	TGTGCCAGCAGCCCTACAGGGCCCATCGATACGCAGTATTTT	CASSPTGPIDTQYF
TRBV28	.	TRBJ2-5	few	TGTGCCAGCAGCCAATATGGACAGTCCAACCGTCGAGAGACCCAGTACTTC	CASSQYGQSNRRETQYF
TRBV27	TRBD2	TRBJ2-3	.	TGTGCCAGCAGTCCAGAGCGGGATGAGACAGATACGCAGTATTTT	CASSPERDETDTQYF
TRBV2	TRBD1	TRBJ2-2	few	TGTGCCGGGGCCTCCTGGGGACAGGGGGCGACCGGGGAGCTGTTTTTT	CAGASWGQGATGELFF
TRBV7-9	.	TRBJ1-1	.	TGTGCCAGCAGCTTAGGGGCTTATCTCGAGGCTTTCTTT	CASSLGAYLEAFF
TRBV10-1	TRBD1	TRBJ2-1	.	TGCGCCGGGACAGACAGGGCAGGTTACAATGAGCAGTTCTTC	CAGTDRAGYNEQFF
TRBV6-5	TRBD1	TRBJ2-2	.	TGTGCCAGCAGTTTCGGGACAGCGACCGGGGAGCTGTTTTTT	CASSFGTATGELFF
TRBV2	.	TRBJ2-2	.	TGTGCCGGAGGTCGTTCGGGCGGGGAGCTGTTTTTT	CAGGRSGGELFF
TRBV28	.	TRBJ2-7	.	TGTGCCAGCAGTTTACGATTTGGGTATTGGCTCGGGGTGAATAACTACGAGCAGTACTTC	CASSLRFGYWLGVNNYEQYF
TRBV5-4	TRBD2	TRBJ2-1	few	TGTGCCAGCAGCTTAAGACTAGCGGGAGACGGTGAGCAGTTCTTC	CASSLRLAGDGEQFF
TRBV2	.	TRBJ2-4	.	TGTGCCAGCAGTGAGGGAGGAGCACACATTCAGTACTTC	CASSEGGAHIQYF
TRBV6-1	.	TRBJ1-2	few	TGTGCCAGCACCGGTCGGGGGTTCTATGGCTACACCTTC	CASTGRGFYGYTF
TRBV7-9	.	TRBJ2-1	.	TGTGCCAGCAGCGGAGACAGCCCATACAATGAGCAGTTCTTC	CASSGDSPYNEQFF
TRBV5-5	TRBD1	TRBJ1-5	.	TGTGCCAGCAGCTTGGACAGGGGTAGCAATCAGCCCCAGCATTTT	CASSLDRGSNQPQHF
TRBV5-4	.	TRBJ2-5	.	TGTGCCAGCAGCTTTGGCGGGGAAGAGACCCAGTACTTC	CASSFGGEETQYF
TRBV5-8	.	TRBJ2-7	.	TGTGCCAGCACGATGGGTGGAGATTTCTCCTACGAGCAGTACTTC	CASTMGGDFSYEQYF
TRBV5-1	.	TRBJ2-7	few	TGCGCCAGCAGCTTCGACACCCCCTACGAGCAGTACTTC	CASSFDTPYEQYF
TRBV30	.	TRBJ2-3	.	TGTGCCTGGAGTTCAGGGCCCACAGATACGCAGTATTTT	CAWSSGPTDTQYF
TRBV7-9	TRBD1	TRBJ1-4	.	TGTGCCAGCAGTCCCAGGGGGACTAATGAAAAACTGTTTTTT	CASSPRGTNEKLFF
TRBV30	.	TRBJ1-5	few	TGTGCCTGGAGTGAACAGAACAATCAGCCCCAGCATTTT	CAWSEQNNQPQHF
TRBV7-2	.	TRBJ2-1	.	TGTGCCAGCAGCGCATTTACCGGTGACTTCAGCTCCTACAATGAGCAGTTCTTC	CASSAFTGDFSSYNEQFF
TRBV9	.	TRBJ2-7	.	TGTGCCAGCAGCGTAGAGGACAGTCGACCCTACGAGCAGTACTTC	CASSVEDSRPYEQYF
TRBV6-1	.	TRBJ2-3	.	TGTGCCAGCAGTGGTCACAGGGGCACAGATACGCAGTATTTT	CASSGHRGTDTQYF
TRBV27	TRBD1	TRBJ1-1	.	TGTGCCAGCAGGACAGGGACGAACACTGAAGCTTTCTTT	CASRTGTNTEAFF